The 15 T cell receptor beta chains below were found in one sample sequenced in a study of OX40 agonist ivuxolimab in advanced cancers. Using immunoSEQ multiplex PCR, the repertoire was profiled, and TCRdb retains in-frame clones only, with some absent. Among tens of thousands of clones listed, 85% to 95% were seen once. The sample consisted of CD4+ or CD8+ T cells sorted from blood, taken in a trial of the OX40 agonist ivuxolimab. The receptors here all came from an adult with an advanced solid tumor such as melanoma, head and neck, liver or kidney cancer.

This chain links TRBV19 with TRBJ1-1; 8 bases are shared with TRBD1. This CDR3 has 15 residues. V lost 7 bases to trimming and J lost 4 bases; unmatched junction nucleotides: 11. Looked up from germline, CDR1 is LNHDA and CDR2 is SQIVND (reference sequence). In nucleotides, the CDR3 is TGTGCCAGTACAAAATCAGGGGGCTCGATCACTGAAGCTTTCTTT. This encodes CASTKSGGSITEAFF.

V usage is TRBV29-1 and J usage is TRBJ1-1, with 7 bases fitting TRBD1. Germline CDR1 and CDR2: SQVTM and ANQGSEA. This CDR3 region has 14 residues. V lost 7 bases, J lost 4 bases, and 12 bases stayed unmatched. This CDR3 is CSARGGERPTEAFF. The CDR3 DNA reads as TGCAGCGCCAGGGGGGGGGAGCGGCCCACTGAAGCTTTCTTT. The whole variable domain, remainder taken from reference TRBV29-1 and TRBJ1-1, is SAVISQKPSRDICQRGTSLTIQCQVDSQVTMMFWYRQQPGQSLTLIATANQGSEATYESGFVIDKFPISRPNLTFSTLTVSNMSPEDSSIYLCSARGGERPTEAFFGQGTRLTVV.

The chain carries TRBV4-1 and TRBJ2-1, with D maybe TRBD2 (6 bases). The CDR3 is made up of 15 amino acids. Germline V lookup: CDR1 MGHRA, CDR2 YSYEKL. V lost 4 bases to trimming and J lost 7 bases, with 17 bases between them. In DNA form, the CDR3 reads TGCGCCAGCAGCCTCACAAAAGGACTACAAAATGAGCAGTTCTTC. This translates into CASSLTKGLQNEQFF.

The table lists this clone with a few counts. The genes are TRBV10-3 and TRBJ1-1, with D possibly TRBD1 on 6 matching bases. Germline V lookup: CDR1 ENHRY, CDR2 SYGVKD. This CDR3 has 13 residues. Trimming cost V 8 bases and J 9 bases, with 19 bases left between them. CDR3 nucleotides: TGTGCCATCGATGACCCGCGGGGGCCGCAAGCTTTCTTT. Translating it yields CAIDDPRGPQAFF.

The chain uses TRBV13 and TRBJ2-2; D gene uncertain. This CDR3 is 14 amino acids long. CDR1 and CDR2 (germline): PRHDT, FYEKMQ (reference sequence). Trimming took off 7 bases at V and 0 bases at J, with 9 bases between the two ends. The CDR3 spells CASNYGPNTGELFF. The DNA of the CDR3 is TGTGCCAGCAATTACGGCCCGAACACCGGGGAGCTGTTTTTT.

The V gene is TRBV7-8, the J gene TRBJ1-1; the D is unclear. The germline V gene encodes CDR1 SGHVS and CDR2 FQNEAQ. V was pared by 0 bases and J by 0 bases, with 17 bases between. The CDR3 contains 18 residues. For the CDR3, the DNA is TGTGCCAGCAGCTTAGCTGGGGATCAGGTTAACCTGAACACTGAAGCTTTCTTT. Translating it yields CASSLAGDQVNLNTEAFF.

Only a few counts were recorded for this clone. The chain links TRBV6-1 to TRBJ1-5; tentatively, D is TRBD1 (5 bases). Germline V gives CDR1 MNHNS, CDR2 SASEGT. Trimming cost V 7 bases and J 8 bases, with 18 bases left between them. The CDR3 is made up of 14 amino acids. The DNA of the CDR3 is TGTGCCAGCACCACGGTGGAGGGGCCTGAGCCCCAGCATTTT. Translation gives CASTTVEGPEPQHF.

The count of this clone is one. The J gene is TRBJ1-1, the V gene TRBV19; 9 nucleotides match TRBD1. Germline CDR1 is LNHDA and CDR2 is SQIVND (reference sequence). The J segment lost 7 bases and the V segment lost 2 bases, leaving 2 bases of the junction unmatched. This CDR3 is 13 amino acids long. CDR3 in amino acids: CASSITGGIEAFF. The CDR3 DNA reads TGTGCCAGTAGTATAACAGGGGGCATTGAAGCTTTCTTT.

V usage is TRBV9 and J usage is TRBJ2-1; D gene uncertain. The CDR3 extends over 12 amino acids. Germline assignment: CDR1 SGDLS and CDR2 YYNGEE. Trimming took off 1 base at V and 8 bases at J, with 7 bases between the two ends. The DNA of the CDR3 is TGTGCCAGCAGCGTACCCCCCGATGAGCAGTTCTTC. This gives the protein CASSVPPDEQFF. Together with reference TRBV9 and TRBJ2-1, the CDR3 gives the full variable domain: DSGVTQTPKHLITATGQRVTLRCSPRSGDLSVYWYQQSLDQGLQFLIQYYNGEERAKGNILERFSAQQFPDLHSELNLSSLELGDSALYFCASSVPPDEQFFGPGTRLTVL.

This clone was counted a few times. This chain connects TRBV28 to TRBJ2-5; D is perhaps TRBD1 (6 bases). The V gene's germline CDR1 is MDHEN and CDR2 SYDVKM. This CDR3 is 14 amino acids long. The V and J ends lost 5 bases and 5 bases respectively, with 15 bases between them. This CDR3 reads CASSPTGFGETQYF. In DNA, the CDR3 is TGTGCCAGCAGTCCAACAGGGTTTGGGGAGACCCAGTACTTC.

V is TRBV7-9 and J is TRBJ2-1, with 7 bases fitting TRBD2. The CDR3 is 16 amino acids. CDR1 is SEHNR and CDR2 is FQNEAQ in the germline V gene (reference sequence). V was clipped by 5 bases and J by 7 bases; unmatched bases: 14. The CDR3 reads CASSTRAGIQGNEQFF. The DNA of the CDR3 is TGTGCCAGCAGCACCCGAGCGGGGATACAAGGGAATGAGCAGTTCTTC. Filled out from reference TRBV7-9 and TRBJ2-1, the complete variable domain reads DTGVSQNPRHKITKRGQNVTFRCDPISEHNRLYWYRQTLGQGPEFLTYFQNEAQLEKSRLLSDRFSAERPKGSFSTLEIQRTEQGDSAMYLCASSTRAGIQGNEQFFGPGTRLTVL.

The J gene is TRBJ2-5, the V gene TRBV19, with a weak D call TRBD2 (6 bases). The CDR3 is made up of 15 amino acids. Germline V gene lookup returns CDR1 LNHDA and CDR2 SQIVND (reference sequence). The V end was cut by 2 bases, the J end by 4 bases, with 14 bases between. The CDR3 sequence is CASSIRDSWGETQYF. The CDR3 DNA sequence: TGTGCCAGTAGTATAAGGGACTCCTGGGGAGAGACCCAGTACTTC.

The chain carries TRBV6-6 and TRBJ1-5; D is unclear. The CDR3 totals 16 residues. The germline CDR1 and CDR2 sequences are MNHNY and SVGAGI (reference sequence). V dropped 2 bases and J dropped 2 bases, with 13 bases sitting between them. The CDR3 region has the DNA TGTGCCAGCAGTTACCCCTCGGCCCTGGGCAATCAGCCCCAGCATTTT. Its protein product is CASSYPSALGNQPQHF.

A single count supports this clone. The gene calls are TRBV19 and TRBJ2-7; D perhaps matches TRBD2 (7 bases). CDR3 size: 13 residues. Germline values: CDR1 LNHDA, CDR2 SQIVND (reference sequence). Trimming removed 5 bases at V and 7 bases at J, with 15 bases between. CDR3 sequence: CASSRPGGWEQYF. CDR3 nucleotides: TGTGCCAGTAGTCGACCGGGGGGCTGGGAGCAGTACTTC.

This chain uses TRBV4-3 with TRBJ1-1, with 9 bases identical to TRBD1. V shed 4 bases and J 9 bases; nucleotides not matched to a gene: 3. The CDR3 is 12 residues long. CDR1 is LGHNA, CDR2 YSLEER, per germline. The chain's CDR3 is CASSLGQGQAFF. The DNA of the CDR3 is TGCGCCAGCAGCCTCGGACAGGGGCAAGCTTTCTTT.